This is a list of T cell receptor beta chains from one sample in a study of T cell changes during pregnancy in multiple sclerosis. Their antigens remain unidentified. Produced via immunoSEQ multiplex PCR; TCRdb's table is partial and in-frame only. The sample records some 150 clones, around 56% being singletons. The sample comprised cultured CD4+ T cells. The receptors here all came from a female patient with multiple sclerosis, enrolled in a pregnancy study. Some clones in this sample may be carry-over from other donors' samples. Each CDR3 is given with its conserved first and last residue. The D gene is left open where the match is weak. Size tells how often a clone was seen (once, few, many) or the class of an expanded clone, and some rows leave it out.

>few|TRBJ2-1|TRBV28|TRBD1
CASSLDRTSYNEQFF
TGTGCCAGCAGTCTGGACAGGACCTCCTACAATGAGCAGTTCTTC
>NA|TRBJ2-6|TRBV1|NA
CTSRNGSLCTSRANVLTF
TGCACCAGCAGGAATGGTAGTTTGTGCACAAGTCGGGCCAACGTCCTGACTTTC
>NA|TRBJ1-2|TRBV4-1|NA
CASSGNCQNRKTYGYTF
TGCGCCAGCAGCGGTAATTGCCAGAACCGAAAGACCTATGGCTACACCTTC
>medium-sized|TRBJ2-3|TRBV6-4|TRBD1
CASSETGTGGVDTQYF
TGTGCCAGCAGTGAGACCGGGACAGGGGGAGTGGATACGCAGTATTTT
>few|TRBJ2-1|TRBV29-1|NA
CSVDIVLYNEQFF
TGCAGCGTTGATATCGTCCTTTACAATGAGCAGTTCTTC
>NA|TRBJ1-2|TRBV6-5|NA
CASSYFGGQGYGYTF
TGTGCCAGCAGTTACTTTGGGGGGCAAGGCTATGGCTACACCTTC
>NA|TRBJ2-6|TRBV19|NA
CASSYFTTNHKSRANVLTF
TGTGCCAGTAGTTACTTTACGACAAATCACAAAAGTCGGGCCAACGTCCTGACTTTC
>once|TRBJ2-6|TRBV1|NA
CTSSAERLCTSRANVLTF
TGCACCAGCAGTGCTGAGCGTTTGTGCACAAGTCGGGCCAACGTCCTGACTTTC
>NA|TRBJ2-5|TRBV4-1|NA
CASSQDLGPGETQYF
TGTGCCAGCAGCCAAGATCTGGGCCCGGGGGAGACCCAGTACTTC
>NA|TRBJ1-2|TRBV5-5|NA
CASNKRISRKTYGYTF
TGTGCCAGCAACAAACGTATCTCGCGAAAGACCTATGGCTACACCTTC
>NA|TRBJ2-5|TRBV6-1|TRBD2
CASSEWLAGDETQYF
TGTGCCAGCAGTGAATGGCTAGCGGGAGACGAGACCCAGTACTTC
>NA|TRBJ1-5|TRBV6-1|NA
CAGGTGPNQPQHF
TGTGCCGGGGGTACAGGGCCCAATCAGCCCCAGCATTTT
>few|TRBJ1-2|TRBV9|NA
CASSVVGQIGYTF
TGTGCCAGCAGCGTAGTGGGGCAGATTGGCTACACCTTC
>NA|TRBJ2-6|TRBV1|NA
CTSRDSSCAQSRANVLTF
TGCACCAGCAGGGATAGCAGTTGTGCACAAAGTCGGGCCAACGTCCTGACTTTC
>NA|TRBJ1-5|TRBV6-1|NA
CASRKPWQPQHF
TGTGCCAGCAGAAAGCCATGGCAGCCCCAGCATTTT
>NA|TRBJ2-6|TRBV7-7|NA
CASSPSWPQSRANVLTF
TGTGCCAGCAGCCCTAGCTGGCCACAAAGTCGGGCCAACGTCCTGACTTTC
>NA|TRBJ2-7|TRBV11-3|NA
CASSPIVRAEGEQYF
TGTGCCAGCAGCCCTATTGTAAGGGCTGAGGGGGAGCAGTACTTC
>NA|TRBJ2-6|TRBV7-1|NA
CASSSATRGQSRANVLTF
TGTGCCAGCAGCTCAGCCACTCGAGGACAAAGTCGGGCCAACGTCCTGACTTTC
>NA|TRBJ2-7|TRBV28|NA
CASSLKAVPSYEQYF
TGTGCCAGCAGCCTTAAAGCGGTACCCTCCTACGAGCAGTACTTC
>once|TRBJ2-5|TRBV4-2|NA
CASSQDPLAAQETQYF
TGTGCCAGCAGCCAAGATCCCCTAGCTGCACAAGAGACCCAGTACTTC
>NA|TRBJ2-6|TRBV21-1|NA
CASSTLLLQQSRANVLTF
TGTGCCAGCAGTACGTTGCTGCTACAACAAAGTCGGGCCAACGTCCTGACTTTC
>few|TRBJ2-1|TRBV5-1|TRBD2
CASSPLAGESYNEQFF
TGCGCCAGCAGCCCCCTAGCGGGAGAATCCTACAATGAGCAGTTCTTC
>few|TRBJ1-2|TRBV6-1|TRBD1
CASVKTGGHYGYTF
TGTGCCAGCGTTAAGACAGGGGGCCACTATGGCTACACCTTC
>once|TRBJ2-7|TRBV6-4|TRBD2
CASLTSGRGEQYF
TGTGCCAGTCTGACTAGCGGGAGAGGCGAGCAGTACTTC
>NA|TRBJ2-4|TRBV10-3|NA
CATLDSGLGPTKNIQYF
TGTGCCACCCTGGATTCGGGGTTGGGTCCGACGAAAAACATTCAGTACTTC
>NA|TRBJ1-2|TRBV5-8|NA
CASCVNPRKTYGYTF
TGTGCCAGCTGCGTCAATCCACGAAAGACCTATGGCTACACCTTC
>NA|TRBJ2-6|TRBV7-4|NA
CASSIAFQLQSRANVLTF
TGTGCCAGCAGCATCGCATTTCAGCTACAAAGTCGGGCCAACGTCCTGACTTTC
>NA|TRBJ2-1|TRBV2|TRBD2
CASSERAGGRTSSYNEQFF
TGTGCCAGCAGTGAGCGGGCGGGAGGGCGTACAAGCTCCTACAATGAGCAGTTCTTC
>NA|TRBJ1-6|TRBV5-1|NA
CASSLDNYNSPLHF
TGCGCCAGCAGCCTGGACAACTATAATTCACCCCTCCACTTT
>large|TRBJ2-5|TRBV4-2|NA
CASSQDLGPGETQYF
TGTGCCAGCAGCCAAGATCTGGGCCCGGGGGAGACCCAGTACTTC
>NA|TRBJ1-2|TRBV5-8|NA
CASFTVHPRKIYGYTF
TGTGCCAGCTTCACGGTTCATCCACGAAAGATCTATGGCTACACCTTC
>NA|TRBJ2-6|TRBV7-9|NA
CASSWIYTMTSRANVLTF
TGTGCCAGCAGCTGGATCTATACCATGACAAGTCGGGCCAACGTCCTGACTTTC
>NA|TRBJ1-4|TRBV9|NA
CASSLLQGRFEKLFF
TGTGCCAGCAGCTTACTACAGGGTCGGTTCGAAAAACTGTTTTTT